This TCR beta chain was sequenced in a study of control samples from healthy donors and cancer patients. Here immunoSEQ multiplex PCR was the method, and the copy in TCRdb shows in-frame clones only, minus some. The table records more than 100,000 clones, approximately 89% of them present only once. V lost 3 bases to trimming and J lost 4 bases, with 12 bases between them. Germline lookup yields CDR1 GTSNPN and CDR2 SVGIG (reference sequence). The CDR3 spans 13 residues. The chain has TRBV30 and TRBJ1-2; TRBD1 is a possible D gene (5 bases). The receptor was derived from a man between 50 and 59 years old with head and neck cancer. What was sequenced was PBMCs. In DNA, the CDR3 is TGTGCCTGGAGCCTGGGGGGGAGCTATGGCTACACCTTC. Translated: CAWSLGGSYGYTF.